These 21 T cell receptor beta chains share one sample of origin, sequenced in a study of T cell responses to AZD1222 COVID-19 vaccine. Profiled with immunoSEQ multiplex PCR; TCRdb holds only in-frame clones, not every one. The repertoire holds 130,000 or so clones, with 75% to 95% as singletons. Sequenced here: peripheral blood, sampled 28 days after the second AZD1222 dose. These receptors were collected from an adult who received the AZD1222 COVID-19 vaccine.

This chain connects TRBV9 to TRBJ2-1; tentatively, D is TRBD1 or TRBD2 (5 bases each). Germline loops: CDR1 SGDLS, CDR2 YYNGEE. V lost 3 bases to trimming and J lost 8 bases, with 27 bases between them. This CDR3 is 18 amino acids long. CDR3 loop: CASSAPGRAPPTDDEQFF. In DNA form, the CDR3 reads TGTGCCAGCAGCGCCCCAGGGAGAGCGCCTCCAACCGACGATGAGCAGTTCTTC.

The chain employs TRBV5-1 and TRBJ2-2, with TRBD2 as a possible D gene (6 bases). This CDR3 region has 15 residues. Germline V CDR1 and CDR2: SGHRS, YFSETQ. V lost 2 bases and J lost 6, with 14 bases in between. CDR3 bases: TGCGCCAGCAGCTTTTCGGGGGTTGAGGCCGGGGAGCTGTTTTTT. This encodes CASSFSGVEAGELFF. The variable domain in full, with the rest retrieved from reference TRBV5-1 and TRBJ2-2, is KAGVTQTPRYLIKTRGQQVTLSCSPISGHRSVSWYQQTPGQGLQFLFEYFSETQRNKGNFPGRFSGRQFSNSRSEMNVSTLELGDSALYLCASSFSGVEAGELFFGEGSRLTVL.

This rearrangement joins TRBV19 to TRBJ2-5, with a tentative D call TRBD1 (5 bases). V lost 9 bases and J lost 6, with 17 bases in between. The CDR3 runs 13 residues. Germline CDR1 reads LNHDA; CDR2 reads SQIVND (reference sequence). The CDR3 is CASPRQGLKTQYF. CDR3 nucleotides: TGTGCCAGCCCTCGGCAGGGATTAAAGACCCAGTACTTC.

The rearrangement links TRBV19 to TRBJ1-1; D might be TRBD1 (5 bases). The CDR3 sequence is 13 residues long. V lost 11 bases, J lost 1 base, and 14 bases lay in between. Per germline, CDR1 LNHDA and CDR2 SQIVND (reference sequence). For the CDR3, the DNA is TGTGCCGTAACGGGGGACCCGAACACTGAAGCTTTCTTT. Protein: CAVTGDPNTEAFF.

This chain joins TRBV7-8 and TRBJ1-1; no clear D. The CDR3 is 15 residues long. V was cut by 1 base and J by 1 base, with 10 bases left in between. Germline V lookup: CDR1 SGHVS, CDR2 FQNEAQ. The CDR3 sequence is CASSLVLTRNTEAFF. The DNA of the CDR3 is TGTGCCAGCAGCTTAGTTTTGACGAGGAACACTGAAGCTTTCTTT.

The chain combines TRBV21-1 with TRBJ2-3; TRBD2, the D gene given by the table, was not confirmed from the DNA. TRBV21-1 is labeled a pseudogene. CDR3 size: 13 residues. This CDR3 reads CAGHSGRTDTQYF. The CDR3 coding sequence is TGTGCCGGCCACAGCGGTCGTACAGATACGCAGTATTTT.

The rearrangement links TRBV6-5 to TRBJ1-3; D not certain. The CDR3 spans 16 residues. CDR1 and CDR2 from the germline V gene are MNHEY and SVGAGI. V lost 0 bases and J 0 bases, leaving 9 bases between the germline ends. Here the CDR3 DNA reads TGTGCCAGCAGTTACTCGTCCAGGACCTCTGGAAACACCATATATTTT. It codes for CASSYSSRTSGNTIYF.

The rearrangement joins TRBV6-1 to TRBJ1-1; unclear D gene. The CDR3 is 15 residues long. Between the trimmed V and J ends, which lost 0 bases and 6 bases, there was a span of 14 bases. Germline V CDR1 and CDR2: MNHNS, SASEGT. DNA for the CDR3: TGTGCCAGCAGTGAAGCGGCAGGTTTTCCTCCTGAAGCTTTCTTT. Amino acid sequence: CASSEAAGFPPEAFF.

The chain joins TRBV6-5 to TRBJ1-2; D gene uncertain. Deletions cut 4 bases from V and 4 bases from J, with 10 bases between. Germline-derived CDR1 and CDR2 are MNHEY and SVGAGI. The CDR3 loop spans 13 amino acids. The CDR3 loop is CASSSSLGYGYTF. The CDR3, as DNA: TGTGCCAGCAGTTCATCTCTCGGCTATGGCTACACCTTC.

CDR3 sequence (DNA): TGTGCCAGCAGCAAACGTACAGGGTCTGATTCACCCCTCCACTTT. Translation gives CASSKRTGSDSPLHF. The chain carries TRBV21-1 and TRBJ1-6; the table's D call TRBD1 went unverified against the DNA. TRBV21-1 is noted as a pseudogene. The CDR3 loop spans 15 amino acids.

The chain uses TRBV5-1 and TRBJ2-3; D remains ambiguous. The CDR3 totals 13 residues. CDR1 SGHRS and CDR2 YFSETQ come from the germline V gene. Between the trimmed V and J ends, which lost 0 bases and 5 bases, there was a span of 7 bases. CDR3: CASSLAPGDTQYF. As DNA, the CDR3 is TGCGCCAGCAGCTTGGCCCCGGGAGATACGCAGTATTTT. Complete variable domain (other parts from reference TRBV5-1 and TRBJ2-3): KAGVTQTPRYLIKTRGQQVTLSCSPISGHRSVSWYQQTPGQGLQFLFEYFSETQRNKGNFPGRFSGRQFSNSRSEMNVSTLELGDSALYLCASSLAPGDTQYFGPGTRLTVL.

The chain recombines TRBV7-3 with TRBJ2-2; perhaps D is TRBD1 or TRBD2 (5 bases each). Trimming pared 1 base from V and 3 bases from J, leaving 9 bases between. The CDR3 totals 15 residues. Looked up from germline, CDR1 is SGHTA and CDR2 is FQGTGA. The DNA of the CDR3 is TGTGCCAGCAGCTTAAGAGGGGAAGACACCGGGGAGCTGTTTTTT. This codes for CASSLRGEDTGELFF.

The V gene is TRBV7-2, the J gene TRBJ2-1; D assignment may be TRBD1 or TRBD2 (5 bases each). V was clipped by 5 bases and J by 4 bases, with 12 bases between them. The CDR3 covers 14 residues. Germline V lookup: CDR1 SGHTA, CDR2 FQGNSA. Here the CDR3 DNA reads TGTGCCAGCAGCATTGGGACCCATTACAATGAGCAGTTCTTC. This translates into CASSIGTHYNEQFF.

The rearrangement uses TRBV6-1 and TRBJ2-3, with unresolved D. V was clipped by 3 bases and J by 4 bases, with 8 bases between them. CDR1 MNHNS and CDR2 SASEGT come from the germline V gene. CDR3 size: 13 residues. CDR3 nucleotide sequence: TGTGCCAGCAGTGACCCGGTCTCAGATACGCAGTATTTT. Its protein product is CASSDPVSDTQYF.

This chain uses TRBV18 with TRBJ1-1; possibly TRBD1 for D (6 bases). Per germline, CDR1 KGHSH and CDR2 LQKENI. V lost 0 bases, J lost 6 bases, and 17 bases lay in between. The CDR3 runs 16 residues. CDR3 coding DNA: TGTGCCAGCTCACCACCGTCGGGGGGGCATTTCTCTGAAGCTTTCTTT. Amino acids: CASSPPSGGHFSEAFF.

V gene TRBV2 combines with J gene TRBJ2-7, with a weak D call TRBD2 (5 bases). The CDR3 spans 14 residues. CDR1 SNHLY and CDR2 FYNNEI come from the germline V gene. Trimming cost V 5 bases and J 7 bases, with 18 bases left between them. The DNA for the CDR3 is TGTGCCAGCAGTAGACTGGGAATTTCGGGAGAGCAGTACTTC. This translates into CASSRLGISGEQYF.

The chain employs TRBV9 and TRBJ2-1; 10 bases agree with TRBD2. The CDR3 has 19 residues. Per the germline V gene, CDR1 is SGDLS and CDR2 is YYNGEE. V trimming: 4 bases; J trimming: 2 bases; junction bases outside the gene matches: 15. The CDR3 here is CASSPRGSSGGNTYNEQFF. The CDR3 region has the DNA TGTGCCAGCAGCCCACGAGGGAGTAGCGGGGGGAACACCTACAATGAGCAGTTCTTC.

On this clone: The junction and the germline gene differ at one end; a read error may be behind it. This chain connects TRBV11-2 to TRBJ1-1, with D tentatively TRBD1 (6 bases). This CDR3 is 9 amino acids long. Germline lookup yields CDR1 SGHAT and CDR2 FQNNGV. CDR3 protein: CASSSGEDF. The CDR3 nucleotides are TGTGCCAGCAGCTCAGGGGAAGACTTT.

The V and J genes are TRBV2 and TRBJ2-7, with 11 nucleotides matching TRBD1. Losses at the gene ends were 2 bases for V and 7 bases for J; bases not matched to a gene: 7. The germline CDR1 and CDR2 sequences are SNHLY and FYNNEI. CDR3 length equals 15 residues. The CDR3 nucleotides are TGTGCCAGCAGTGAAAGGGACAGGGGGGGCCATGAGCAGTACTTC. Translating it yields CASSERDRGGHEQYF. Full variable domain (remainder filled in from reference TRBV2 and TRBJ2-7): EPEVTQTPSHQVTQMGQEVILRCVPISNHLYFYWYRQILGQKVEFLVSFYNNEISEKSEIFDDQFSVERPDGSNFTLKIRSTKLEDSAMYFCASSERDRGGHEQYFGPGTRLTVT.

V usage is TRBV6-2 or TRBV6-3 and J usage is TRBJ1-1; D gene ambiguous. The V gene lost 1 base and the J gene lost 1 base, with 1 base spanning the gap. Germline V gene lookup returns CDR1 MNHEY and CDR2 SVGEGT. CDR3 size: 12 residues. The CDR3 region has the DNA TGTGCCAGCAGTTACTGGAACACTGAAGCTTTCTTT. Its translation is CASSYWNTEAFF.

The chain has TRBV2 and TRBJ1-1; D possibly corresponds to TRBD1 (6 bases). The CDR3 totals 13 residues. Germline-derived CDR1 and CDR2 are SNHLY and FYNNEI. V shed 4 bases and J shed 5 bases, with 11 bases lying between them. The CDR3 coding sequence is TGTGCCAGCAGTGTTGAGGGGGTGACTGAAGCTTTCTTT. Translation: CASSVEGVTEAFF.